This T cell receptor beta chain is from a study of cytomegalovirus exposure and HLA in healthy donors. Study at large: The same platform as the 666 first-cohort repertoires was used for the 95 to 150 validation repertoires, a later analysis reported.

Losses at the gene ends were 4 bases for V and 6 bases for J; bases not matched to a gene: 7. This CDR3 is built from 15 residues. Per germline, CDR1 MNHEY and CDR2 SVGAGI. A 120-subject validation cohort, separate from the approximately 720-subject first cohort, supplied the donors. Overall study findings and caveats: With high specificity and sensitivity, the classifier reportedly diagnosed cytomegalovirus status. Clusters of TCRs from the first cohort tended to co-occur in the 95 to 150 validation repertoires (as a later analysis found).

The assay was immunoSEQ multiplex PCR, and TCRdb's table has in-frame clones only and misses some. The sample has 150,000 to 170,000 clones, 70% to 90% seen once. This clone appeared a single time. Its antigen is unidentified. The receptor was derived from a human donor in good health. Sequences were obtained from PBMCs. The rearrangement uses TRBV6-5 and TRBJ2-1, with 9 nucleotides matching TRBD2. This CDR3 reads CASSLGLAGPNEQFF. CDR3 nucleotide sequence: TGTGCCAGCAGTTTGGGGCTAGCGGGGCCCAATGAGCAGTTCTTC.